The next 13 T cell receptor beta chains were all read from a single sample in a study of T cell responses to AZD1222 COVID-19 vaccine. Method: immunoSEQ multiplex PCR; TCRdb's copy keeps in-frame clones and lacks some. The table includes roughly 120,000 clones, 89% detected once. The sample here was peripheral blood, taken on day 0 of AZD1222 vaccination. All receptors come from an adult in good health.

This chain links TRBV29-1 with TRBJ2-7, with D perhaps matching TRBD2 (6 bases). Looked up from germline, CDR1 is SQVTM and CDR2 is ANQGSEA. The CDR3 is 13 amino acids. Trimming removed 0 bases from V and 10 bases from J, with 16 bases in between. The CDR3 DNA sequence: TGCAGCGTTGAAGATCGGGACTCCGGGCCTCAGTACTTC. It is translated as CSVEDRDSGPQYF.

V gene TRBV10-2 combines with J gene TRBJ2-5; no clear D. CDR1 WSHSY and CDR2 SAAADI come from the germline V gene. The CDR3 is 14 amino acids. V was shortened by 0 bases and J by 5 bases, with 10 bases between the two germline ends. The CDR3 here is CASSESSQPETQYF. The CDR3 DNA sequence: TGCGCCAGCAGTGAGTCGTCTCAGCCGGAGACCCAGTACTTC.

The chain joins TRBV2 to TRBJ1-1; D remains ambiguous. V gave up 5 bases and J gave up 1 base, with 14 bases separating them. The CDR3 sequence is 15 residues long. From germline, CDR1 is SNHLY and CDR2 FYNNEI. The CDR3 loop is CASSTPEGGNTEAFF. CDR3 sequence (DNA): TGTGCCAGCAGTACCCCCGAAGGCGGGAACACTGAAGCTTTCTTT.

The chain is built from TRBV2 and TRBJ1-2; possible D gene TRBD1, 5 bases. This CDR3 region has 15 residues. V dropped 6 bases and J dropped 4 bases, with 18 bases sitting between them. Looked up from germline, CDR1 is SNHLY and CDR2 is FYNNEI. The CDR3: CASRTSRGGGYGYTF. DNA for the CDR3: TGTGCCAGCAGGACATCTCGGGGGGGTGGCTATGGCTACACCTTC.

V is TRBV25-1 and J is TRBJ2-2; 7 nucleotides match TRBD1. The junction had 11 bases not matched to a gene; V was cut back by 3 bases and J by 4 bases. Germline values: CDR1 MGHDK, CDR2 SYGVNS. This CDR3 has 17 residues. The CDR3 spells CASSEFHYRGGTGELFF. The CDR3, as DNA: TGTGCCAGCAGTGAGTTCCATTACAGGGGCGGCACCGGGGAGCTGTTTTTT. Drawing the rest from reference TRBV25-1 and TRBJ2-2, the complete variable domain is EADIYQTPRYLVIGTGKKITLECSQTMGHDKMYWYQQDPGMELHLIHYSYGVNSTEKGDLSSESTVSRIRTEHFPLTLESARPSHTSQYLCASSEFHYRGGTGELFFGEGSRLTVL.

This chain uses TRBV5-8 with TRBJ1-6, with 10 nucleotides matching TRBD1. The germline V gene has CDR1 SGHTS and CDR2 YDEGEE. The junction had 4 bases not matched to a gene; V was cut back by 0 bases and J by 10 bases. The CDR3 extends over 15 amino acids. The CDR3 here is CASSLDGQGVSPLHF. DNA for the CDR3: TGTGCCAGCAGCTTGGACGGACAGGGGGTATCACCCCTCCACTTT.

The rearrangement joins TRBV15 to TRBJ2-1; 8 bases are a match to TRBD2. V dropped 0 bases and J dropped 7; count of bases not matched to a gene: 8. The CDR3 has 16 amino acids. Germline V gene data show CDR1 as LNHNV and CDR2 as YYDKDF (reference sequence). As DNA, the CDR3 is TGTGCCACCAGCAGAGACGGGAGGGCCTCTCTGAATGAGCAGTTCTTC. This codes for CATSRDGRASLNEQFF.

J is TRBJ2-2 and V is TRBV19; tentatively, D is TRBD2 (5 bases). The V end was cut by 7 bases, the J end by 0 bases, with 12 bases between. Germline CDR1 and CDR2: LNHDA and SQIVND (reference sequence). The CDR3 has 15 amino acids. The DNA of the CDR3 is TGTGCCAGTATGGGAGCGGATGCGAACACCGGGGAGCTGTTTTTT. It codes for CASMGADANTGELFF.

The chain recombines TRBV24-1 with TRBJ2-2; no clear D gene. V was trimmed by 5 bases and J by 0 bases, leaving 9 bases between them. The CDR3 spans 15 residues. CDR1 and CDR2 from the germline V gene are KGHDR and SFDVKD. The CDR3 nucleotides read TGTGCCACCAGTGCTCCACCACCGAACACCGGGGAGCTGTTTTTT. Its translation: CATSAPPPNTGELFF.

V usage is TRBV5-1 and J usage is TRBJ2-5; 12 bases agree with TRBD2. In germline, CDR1 is SGHRS, CDR2 YFSETQ. V trimming: 0 bases; J trimming: 0 bases; junction bases outside the gene matches: 6. The CDR3 has 18 amino acids. The chain's CDR3 is CASSLALAGGPNQETQYF. The CDR3 DNA follows: TGCGCCAGCAGCTTGGCGCTAGCGGGGGGGCCCAACCAAGAGACCCAGTACTTC.

The J gene is TRBJ1-5, the V gene TRBV5-1; D is possibly TRBD1 (6 bases). CDR3 length: 16 amino acids. Germline CDR1 and CDR2: SGHRS and YFSETQ. The V gene lost 0 bases and the J gene lost 4 bases, with 14 bases spanning the gap. The CDR3 here is CASSLDGGRGNQPQHF. CDR3 nucleotides: TGCGCCAGCAGCTTGGATGGGGGGCGCGGGAATCAGCCCCAGCATTTT.

The CDR3 nucleotides read TGTGCCAGCAGTTACCTATACGAGCAGTACTTC. Protein product: CASSYLYEQYF. The chain carries TRBV6-2 or TRBV6-3 and TRBJ2-7; no clear D. V was cut by 2 bases and J by 4 bases, with 3 bases left in between. In germline, CDR1 is MNHEY, CDR2 SVGEGT. This CDR3 has 11 residues.

J is TRBJ1-4 and V is TRBV28; no clear D gene. The CDR3 runs 13 residues. Germline CDR1 reads MDHEN; CDR2 reads SYDVKM. Trimming removed 6 bases at V and 7 bases at J, with 12 bases between. The CDR3 nucleotides read TGTGCCAGCAGCCCCTCGGACGGTGAAAAACTGTTTTTT. It encodes CASSPSDGEKLFF.